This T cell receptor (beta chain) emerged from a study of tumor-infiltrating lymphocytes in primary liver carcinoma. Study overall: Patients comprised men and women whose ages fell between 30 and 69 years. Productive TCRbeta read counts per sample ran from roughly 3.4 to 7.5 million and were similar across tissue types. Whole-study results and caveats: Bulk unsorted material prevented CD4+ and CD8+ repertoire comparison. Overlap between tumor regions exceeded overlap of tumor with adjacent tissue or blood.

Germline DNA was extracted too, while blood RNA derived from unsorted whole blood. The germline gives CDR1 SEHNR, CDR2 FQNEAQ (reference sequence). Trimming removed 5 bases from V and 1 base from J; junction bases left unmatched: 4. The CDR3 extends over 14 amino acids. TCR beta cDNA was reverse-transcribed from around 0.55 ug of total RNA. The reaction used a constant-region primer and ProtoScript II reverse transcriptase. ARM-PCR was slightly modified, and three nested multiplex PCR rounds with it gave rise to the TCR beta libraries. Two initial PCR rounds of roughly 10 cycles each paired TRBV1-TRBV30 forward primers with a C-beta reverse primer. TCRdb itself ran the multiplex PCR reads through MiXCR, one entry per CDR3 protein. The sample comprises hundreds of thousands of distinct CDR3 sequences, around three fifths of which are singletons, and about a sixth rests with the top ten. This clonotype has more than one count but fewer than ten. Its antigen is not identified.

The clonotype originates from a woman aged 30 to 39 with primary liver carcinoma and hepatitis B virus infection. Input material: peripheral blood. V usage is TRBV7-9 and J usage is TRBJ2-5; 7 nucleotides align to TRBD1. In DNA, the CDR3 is TGTGCCAGCAGCCCGACAGGGTCCCAAGAGACCCAGTACTTC. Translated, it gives CASSPTGSQETQYF. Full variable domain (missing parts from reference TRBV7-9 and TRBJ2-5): DTGVSQNPRHKITKRGQNVTFRCDPISEHNRLYWYRQTLGQGPEFLTYFQNEAQLEKSRLLSDRFSAERPKGSFSTLEIQRTEQGDSAMYLCASSPTGSQETQYFGPGTRLLVL.